One sample yielded the 13 T cell receptor beta chains listed below, sequenced in a study of shared T cell receptors in the human thymus (dated by TCRdb to the early 2020s). Libraries came from the immunoSEQ multiplex PCR assay. TCRdb obtained this table from immuneACCESS and retained in-frame rearrangements with V and J assigned. These tables miss some clones; where compared with another copy, unresolved V genes account for less than half of the shortfall, and the remainder is unexplained. For this sample the table gives 650,000 to 950,000 clones, of which 80% to 90% were detected only once. The ten top clones hold 0.008% to 0.011% of the sample. A further study also used this sample, focusing on human thymus T cells.

Material: thymocytes. The receptors shown here come from a girl under three years old with a congenital heart defect. Donor details come from another sample of the same person, matched by shared clones.

V usage is TRBV29-1 and J usage is TRBJ2-7; 9 bases match TRBD1. CDR1 and CDR2 from the germline V gene are SQVTM and ANQGSEA. This CDR3 has 13 amino acids. V was pared by 0 bases and J by 5 bases, with 2 bases of the junction left unmatched. This chain's CDR3 is CSVEEGQGHEQYF. CDR3 in DNA: TGCAGCGTTGAAGAGGGACAGGGTCACGAGCAGTACTTC.

This clone was counted between two and nine times. The chain uses TRBV14 and TRBJ1-1; maybe TRBD1 (5 bases). The V gene lost 0 bases and the J gene lost 6 bases, with 8 bases spanning the gap. Germline lookup yields CDR1 SGHDN and CDR2 FVKESK. CDR3 length: 13 residues. The CDR3 loop is CASSQEGGSEAFF. The CDR3 DNA sequence: TGTGCCAGCAGCCAAGAGGGGGGTTCTGAAGCTTTCTTT. The full variable domain, with the rest looked up from reference TRBV14 and TRBJ1-1, is EAGVTQFPSHSVIEKGQTVTLRCDPISGHDNLYWYRRVMGKEIKFLLHFVKESKQDESGMPNNRFLAERTGGTYSTLKVQPAELEDSGVYFCASSQEGGSEAFFGQGTRLTVV.

This clone has just a few counts. J is TRBJ1-2 and V is TRBV28; D is unresolved. From germline, CDR1 is MDHEN and CDR2 SYDVKM. The CDR3 runs to 13 residues. Trimming took off 2 bases at V and 12 bases at J, with 16 bases between the two ends. CDR3 nucleotide sequence: TGTGCCAGCAGTTTAGTCTCGTTTAGGCAGGACACCTTC. Its translation is CASSLVSFRQDTF.

The V call is TRBV5-6, the J call TRBJ1-3; 10 bases are a match to TRBD1. V gave up 4 bases and J gave up 2 bases; unmatched junction bases: 15. In germline, CDR1 is SGHDT, CDR2 YYEEEE. The CDR3 has 19 residues. The CDR3 here is CASSPGTGVIKNTGNTIYF. In nucleotides, the CDR3 is TGTGCCAGCAGCCCGGGGACAGGGGTTATTAAGAACACTGGAAACACCATATATTTT.

The CDR3 bases are TGTGCCAGCAGCGTAGGAGGGGGCGGGGACAGCCTGTACTTC. Translating gives CASSVGGGGDSLYF. The chain recombines TRBV9 with TRBJ2-5, with TRBD1 as a possible D gene (7 bases). Germline V lookup: CDR1 SGDLS, CDR2 YYNGEE. The CDR3 is 14 amino acids. Trimming took off 0 bases at V and 13 bases at J, with 19 bases between the two ends.

This clone has only a few counts. The chain combines TRBV4-1 with TRBJ2-5, with 7 bases identical to TRBD2. Losses at the gene ends were 0 bases for V and 2 bases for J; bases not matched to a gene: 21. Per germline, CDR1 MGHRA and CDR2 YSYEKL. The CDR3 has 21 residues. CDR3 sequence: CASSQDQTLNRGLDAQETQYF. For the CDR3, the DNA is TGCGCCAGCAGCCAAGATCAGACGCTAAACCGCGGACTAGACGCACAAGAGACCCAGTACTTC.

This chain uses TRBV18 with TRBJ2-7; D may be TRBD2 (5 bases). Trimming took 3 bases from V and 5 from J, leaving 8 bases between them. The germline gives CDR1 KGHSH, CDR2 LQKENI. The CDR3 covers 12 residues. CDR3 in DNA: TGTGCCAGCTCACCGTCCGGGAACGAGCAGTACTTC. This sequence encodes CASSPSGNEQYF.

The genes are TRBV5-1 and TRBJ1-1, with 8 bases that match TRBD1. The length of the CDR3 is 15 residues. V lost 4 bases, J lost 3 bases, and 8 bases stayed unmatched. Germline V gene lookup returns CDR1 SGHRS and CDR2 YFSETQ. In DNA, the CDR3 is TGCGCCAGCAGCCCCCAGGGGGCTCAGGACACTGAAGCTTTCTTT. Amino acid sequence: CASSPQGAQDTEAFF.

The J gene is TRBJ1-5, the V gene TRBV5-6; D uncertain. Germline V lookup: CDR1 SGHDT, CDR2 YYEEEE. Trimming took off 1 base at V and 2 bases at J, with 19 bases between the two ends. The CDR3 consists of 18 residues. The CDR3 nucleotides read TGTGCCAGCAGCTTGTGGAGCGGGCTACCCGGACGCAATCAGCCCCAGCATTTT. Translation: CASSLWSGLPGRNQPQHF.

The CDR3 bases are TGTGCCAGCAGCTACCAGGGCGCAACTAATGAAAAACTGTTTTTT. This sequence encodes CASSYQGATNEKLFF. This sequence joins TRBV13 and TRBJ1-4, with a possible D match to TRBD1 (5 bases). CDR1 is PRHDT and CDR2 is FYEKMQ in the germline V gene (reference sequence). Trimming cost V 4 bases and J 0 bases, with 9 bases left between them. The CDR3 contains 15 residues.

V and J are TRBV2 and TRBJ1-1, with D perhaps TRBD1 (5 bases). Germline CDR1 reads SNHLY; CDR2 reads FYNNEI. The CDR3 runs 20 residues. Trimming took off 3 bases at V and 1 base at J, with 27 bases between the two ends. The CDR3 reads CASSDQTNGGGNSPNTEAFF. The DNA of the CDR3 is TGTGCCAGCAGTGACCAAACTAATGGGGGAGGGAACAGCCCGAACACTGAAGCTTTCTTT.

The chain recombines TRBV9 with TRBJ1-1; 8 bases align to TRBD1. V lost 6 bases to trimming and J lost 1 base; unmatched junction nucleotides: 8. The CDR3 consists of 15 residues. From germline, CDR1 is SGDLS and CDR2 YYNGEE. The CDR3 reads CASKPDGTGNTEAFF. CDR3 coding DNA: TGTGCCAGCAAGCCCGACGGGACAGGGAACACTGAAGCTTTCTTT.

The rearrangement uses TRBV2 and TRBJ1-1; D is undetermined. The V gene lost 6 bases and the J gene lost 5 bases, with 7 bases spanning the gap. The CDR3 contains 11 residues. Per germline, CDR1 SNHLY and CDR2 FYNNEI. The CDR3 DNA sequence: TGTGCCAGCAGAACGGGGACTGAAGCTTTCTTT. Protein product: CASRTGTEAFF. Together with reference TRBV2 and TRBJ1-1, the CDR3 gives the full variable domain: EPEVTQTPSHQVTQMGQEVILRCVPISNHLYFYWYRQILGQKVEFLVSFYNNEISEKSEIFDDQFSVERPDGSNFTLKIRSTKLEDSAMYFCASRTGTEAFFGQGTRLTVV.